This T cell receptor (beta chain) is from a study of breast tumors, draining lymph nodes, adjacent tissues. The lymph nodes were axillary draining lymph nodes from breast cancer patients. The study, taken as a whole, reports: Luminal-like breast cancer showed significantly higher tumor–nontumor repertoire similarity than basal-like. Most tumor T cells seemingly derive from lymph node, then expand in tumor.

This clonotype occurred many times. The target antigen is unknown. TCRdb recomputed calls from the multiplex PCR reads with MiXCR, one row per CDR3 protein. The top ten clones hold 2.2% of a sample with some 120,000 distinct CDR3 sequences, approximately 22% of them seen once. V shed 1 base, J shed 3 bases, and the junction held 7 bases outside the gene matches. The CDR3 is 18 amino acids. The clonotype comes from a female donor with breast cancer. Some clones in this sample may be carry-over from other donors' samples. V usage is TRBV12-3 or TRBV12-4 and J usage is TRBJ2-2; 11 bases align to TRBD1. Sequencing was done on a sample of axillary lymph node tissue. The CDR3 region has the DNA TGTGCCAGCAGTTTAGTACTCGGGACAGGGGGGGACACCGGGGAGCTGTTTTTT. This sequence encodes CASSLVLGTGGDTGELFF.